The 18 T cell receptor beta chains below were found in one sample sequenced in a study of T cell clonality in common variable immunodeficiency. This table comes from immunoSEQ multiplex PCR, and its TCRdb copy is limited to in-frame clones, with some not included. This sample has approximately 60,000 clones, each found more than once. Sequencing was performed on peripheral blood mononuclear cells. The receptor set was obtained from a person aged 18 to 70 in good health.

This clone was recorded a few times. Sequencing ends 3 residues short of the CDR3 end; the germline J gene provides the rest. V is TRBV10-2 and J is TRBJ1-1; maybe TRBD1 (5 bases). The CDR3 has 16 amino acids. The germline V and J ends were trimmed by 0 bases and 0 bases, with 11 bases remaining between them. Germline V gene lookup returns CDR1 WSHSY and CDR2 SAAADI. Incomplete CDR3 DNA: TGCGCCAGCAGTGAGTCCCGAGCAGGGATGAACACTGAA. Its translation: CASSESRAGMNTE. The full CDR3 reads CASSESRAGMNTEAFF.

This clone has ten or more counts. Read coverage stops 3 residues before the CDR3 terminus; the germline J gene supplies the remainder. This chain connects TRBV6-2 or TRBV6-3 to TRBJ1-2; maybe TRBD1 (6 bases). Germline V gene sequence: CDR1 MNHEY, CDR2 SVGEGT. The CDR3 consists of 14 residues. V dropped 7 bases and J dropped 3 bases, with 15 bases sitting between them. Incomplete CDR3 DNA: TGTGCCAGCAAACGGGACACCGGGGACTATGGC. The encoded protein is CASKRDTGDYG. The whole CDR3 sequence is CASKRDTGDYGYTF.

Concerning this clone: This sequence may be a read error, since a much larger clone differs from it by one base. The read halts 3 residues ahead of the CDR3 end, with the missing end drawn from the germline J gene. The chain has TRBV7-9 and TRBJ2-2; D is perhaps TRBD1 (5 bases). Germline V CDR1 and CDR2: SEHNR, FQNEAQ (reference sequence). The CDR3 covers 14 residues. The sequenced CDR3 bases are TGTGCCAGCAACTTAGACAGCTTTAATTCACCG. Protein: CASNLDSFNSP. The full CDR3 protein reads CASNLDSFNSPLFF.

Many counts were recorded for this clone. The sequenced fragment ends 3 residues before the CDR3 boundary, so the rest is inferred from the germline J gene. The V and J genes are TRBV14 and TRBJ1-2, with a possible D match to TRBD1 (6 bases). Germline V gives CDR1 SGHDN, CDR2 FVKESK. The CDR3 covers 16 residues. With 1 base removed from V and 4 bases from J, the gap between germline ends came to 16 bases. Partial CDR3 DNA: TGTGCCAGCAGCCAAGCACGGGCAGGGGTTAGCTATGGC. Translated: CASSQARAGVSYG. The whole CDR3 reads CASSQARAGVSYGYTF.

This clone occurred many times. The read finishes 3 residues shy of the CDR3 end, and the germline J gene is used to complete it. The rearrangement uses TRBV5-4 and TRBJ2-5, with a tentative D call TRBD2 (7 bases). The ends were cut back, 0 bases at V and 5 bases at J, with 14 bases in the middle. The CDR3 has 15 residues. CDR1 is SGHNT and CDR2 is YYREEE in the germline V gene (reference sequence). This CDR3 is CASSLEGGPRETQYF. The part of the CDR3 DNA that was read is TGTGCCAGCAGCTTGGAGGGGGGGCCACGGGAGACC.

This clone was observed many times. This CDR3 is CASSSDSKNTEAFF. The sequenced part of the CDR3 DNA is TGCGCCAGCAGCTCGGACAGCAAAAACACTGAA. The chain joins TRBV5-1 to TRBJ1-1, with D possibly matching TRBD1 (6 bases). With the read ending 3 residues before the CDR3 end, the germline J gene is used to fill in that end. CDR1 and CDR2 (germline): SGHRS, YFSETQ. V lost 3 bases to trimming and J lost 2 bases, with 11 bases between them. There are 14 residues in the CDR3.

Many counts were recorded for this clone. Sequencing ends 3 residues short of the CDR3 end; the germline J gene provides the rest. V is TRBV7-7 and J is TRBJ2-7; 14 bases agree with TRBD2. The V gene end was trimmed by 5 bases and the J gene end by 2 bases; junction bases not matched to a gene: 5. The CDR3 length is 16 residues. The germline V gene encodes CDR1 SSHAT and CDR2 FNYEAQ (reference sequence). The DNA read from the CDR3 is TGTGCCAGCAGCCCCGGACTAGCGGGAGGAACCTACGAG. As protein: CASSPGLAGGTYE. The full CDR3 reads CASSPGLAGGTYEQYF. The entire variable domain, with the rest obtained from reference TRBV7-7 and TRBJ2-7, is as follows: GAGVSQSPRYKVTKRGQDVTLRCDPISSHATLYWYQQALGQGPEFLTYFNYEAQPDKSGLPSDRFSAERPEGSISTLTIQRTEQRDSAMYRCASSPGLAGGTYEQYFGPGTRLTVT.

The table lists this clone with many counts. This CDR3 is CASSWDRNGYTF. Incomplete CDR3 DNA: TGTGCCAGCAGCTGGGACAGGAACGGC. V gene TRBV5-6 combines with J gene TRBJ1-2; 8 bases are shared with TRBD1. The CDR3 goes on 3 residues after the read ends, and that part is filled in from the germline J gene. CDR3 length equals 12 residues. Germline assignment: CDR1 SGHDT and CDR2 YYEEEE.

This clone showed up many times. The CDR3 is cut off 3 residues early in the read; its end comes from the germline J gene. V is TRBV30 and J is TRBJ1-1; D is unresolved. The V end lost 0 bases, the J end lost 7 bases, and 15 bases lay between the germline ends. The germline gives CDR1 GTSNPN, CDR2 SVGIG (reference sequence). The CDR3 spans 14 residues. CDR3 protein: CAWSVMAAALEAFF. The CDR3 DNA, read in part, is TGTGCCTGGAGTGTAATGGCGGCAGCCCTTGAA.

This clone was counted at least ten times. The read ends 3 residues before the CDR3 terminus; that terminus is restored from the germline J gene. This rearrangement joins TRBV29-1 to TRBJ1-6, with 10 nucleotides matching TRBD1. This CDR3 has 12 amino acids. The junction had 0 bases not matched to a gene; V was cut back by 4 bases and J by 9 bases. Germline CDR1 SQVTM, CDR2 ANQGSEA. The CDR3 here is CSVGTGGSPLHF. The CDR3 DNA, read in part, is TGCAGCGTTGGGACAGGGGGTTCACCC. The variable domain in full, completed from reference TRBV29-1 and TRBJ1-6, reads SAVISQKPSRDICQRGTSLTIQCQVDSQVTMMFWYRQQPGQSLTLIATANQGSEATYESGFVIDKFPISRPNLTFSTLTVSNMSPEDSSIYLCSVGTGGSPLHFGNGTRLTVT.

This clone was detected only a few times. The read comes to an end 3 residues before the CDR3 does, leaving the germline J gene to fill in the end. The rearrangement joins TRBV19 to TRBJ2-7, with 10 bases aligning to TRBD2. This CDR3 region has 16 residues. Germline-derived CDR1 and CDR2 are LNHDA and SQIVND (reference sequence). J was trimmed by 4 bases and V by 6 bases; bases with no gene match: 12. The DNA read from the CDR3 is TGTGCCAGTAGGAAGACAGCGGGAGGGCCCGTGTACGAG. The encoded protein is CASRKTAGGPVYE. The complete CDR3 protein is CASRKTAGGPVYEQYF.

This clone has more than one count but fewer than ten. The CDR3 is cut off 3 residues early in the read; its end comes from the germline J gene. The chain has TRBV19 and TRBJ2-2, with no clear D. The germline CDR1 and CDR2 sequences are LNHDA and SQIVND (reference sequence). Trimming stripped 7 bases from V and 3 bases from J, with 6 bases between. This CDR3 has 12 amino acids. This CDR3 reads CASTRYTGELFF. The covered CDR3 bases are TGTGCCAGTACCCGTTACACCGGGGAG.

This clone was seen ten or more times. Read coverage stops 3 residues before the CDR3 terminus; the germline J gene supplies the remainder. The chain is built from TRBV20-1 and TRBJ2-3; D tentatively fits TRBD1 or TRBD2 (6 bases each). This CDR3 region has 12 residues. V shed 8 bases and J shed 6 bases, with 15 bases lying between them. Germline loops: CDR1 DFQATT, CDR2 SNEGSKA (reference sequence). CDR3 protein: CSCNREVDTQYF. Partial CDR3 DNA: TGCAGTTGTAACAGGGAGGTGGATACG.

This clone appeared many times. Read data end 3 residues before the CDR3 end; the end is taken from the germline J gene. The V call is TRBV29-1, the J call TRBJ2-1; 10 bases are shared with TRBD2. The junction had 6 bases not matched to a gene; V was cut back by 6 bases and J by 4 bases. The CDR3 is 14 residues long. CDR1 is SQVTM, CDR2 ANQGSEA, per germline. The chain's CDR3 is CSVRTSGLYNEQFF. The covered CDR3 bases are TGCAGCGTGAGGACTAGCGGACTTTACAATGAG.

At least ten counts were recorded for this clone. The DNA ends 3 residues before the CDR3 does, and the rest of the CDR3 is filled in from the germline J gene. This chain connects TRBV5-1 to TRBJ2-3; 9 bases are shared with TRBD1. The CDR3 has 14 amino acids. The J segment lost 6 bases and the V segment lost 0 bases, leaving 2 bases of the junction unmatched. The germline V gene encodes CDR1 SGHRS and CDR2 YFSETQ. The CDR3 DNA, read in part, is TGCGCCAGCAGCTTGGGACAGGGGGGCGATACG. The encoded protein is CASSLGQGGDT. In full, the CDR3 is CASSLGQGGDTQYF.

This clone was observed a handful of times. The read stops 3 residues short of the end of the CDR3; the missing end is completed from the germline J gene. The chain links TRBV5-4 to TRBJ2-5; 7 nucleotides agree with TRBD1. The CDR3 spans 14 residues. Germline values: CDR1 SGHNT, CDR2 YYREEE (reference sequence). V was clipped by 1 base and J by 5 bases; unmatched bases: 5. The CDR3 DNA, read in part, is TGTGCCAGCAGCTTGACAGGGGCAGTTGAGACC. This encodes CASSLTGAVET. The CDR3 as a whole reads CASSLTGAVETQYF. The full variable domain, its missing parts supplied by reference TRBV5-4 and TRBJ2-5, is ETGVTQSPTHLIKTRGQQVTLRCSSQSGHNTVSWYQQALGQGPQFIFQYYREEENGRGNFPPRFSGLQFPNYSSELNVNALELDDSALYLCASSLTGAVETQYFGPGTRLLVL.

This clone was recorded many times. The read ends 3 residues early relative to the CDR3; the germline J gene fills the gap. The rearrangement uses TRBV2 and TRBJ1-1; D possibly corresponds to TRBD1 (6 bases). This CDR3 contains 14 residues. Germline CDR1 reads SNHLY; CDR2 reads FYNNEI. V lost 7 bases and J 3 bases, leaving 15 bases between the germline ends. Incomplete CDR3 DNA: TGTGCCAGCACCCTACAGGGAATTGACACTGAA. It specifies CASTLQGIDTE. The full CDR3 protein is CASTLQGIDTEAFF.

This clone was detected many times. The DNA ends 3 residues before the CDR3 does, and the rest of the CDR3 is filled in from the germline J gene. V gene TRBV2 combines with J gene TRBJ1-6; TRBD1 is a possible D gene (6 bases). Germline CDR1 reads SNHLY; CDR2 reads FYNNEI. V lost 5 bases and J lost 0, with 8 bases in between. The length of the CDR3 is 15 residues. CDR3 bases read: TGTGCCAGCAGTCCGGACAGCTCCTATAATTCACCC. It translates to CASSPDSSYNSP. The entire CDR3 protein reads CASSPDSSYNSPLHF. Drawing the rest from reference TRBV2 and TRBJ1-6, the complete variable domain is EPEVTQTPSHQVTQMGQEVILRCVPISNHLYFYWYRQILGQKVEFLVSFYNNEISEKSEIFDDQFSVERPDGSNFTLKIRSTKLEDSAMYFCASSPDSSYNSPLHFGNGTRLTVT.